One and the same sample provided the 27 T cell receptor beta chains below, sequenced in a study of T-cell memory formation after mild COVID-19. TCRdb reprocessed the 5' RACE reads with MiXCR, giving one entry per CDR3 protein. The data contain about 360,000 distinct CDR3 sequences, around 14% of them singletons. Sequenced input: PBMCs or a T cell subset sorted from them (not recorded which). The origin of the receptors is a man in his late teens or twenties who had mild COVID-19 (a few samples of this study predate the infection). Cell type and time point are not known.

The chain joins TRBV20-1 to TRBJ1-5; D gene unclear. Germline-derived CDR1 and CDR2 are DFQATT and SNEGSKA (reference sequence). The CDR3 sequence is 12 residues long. The CDR3 DNA reads as TGCAGGGCCCTTAGGAGCTTTCAGCCCCAGCATTTT. Residues: CRALRSFQPQHF.

In this sample, this clonotype turned up a few times. V gene TRBV9 combines with J gene TRBJ1-2, with D possibly matching TRBD1 (6 bases). Germline CDR1 reads SGDLS; CDR2 reads YYNGEE. The CDR3 loop spans 15 amino acids. Trimming pared 4 bases from V and 4 bases from J, leaving 17 bases between. The CDR3 bases are TGTGCCAGCAGCCCAGGGGAAGGAGAGAGCTATGGCTACACCTTC. This gives the protein CASSPGEGESYGYTF.

CDR3 loop: CASSWVGNTEAFF. The CDR3 coding sequence is TGTGCCAGCAGTTGGGTAGGGAACACTGAAGCTTTCTTT. The chain recombines TRBV6-2 or TRBV6-3 with TRBJ1-1; D unclear. Trimming removed 4 bases from V and 1 base from J, with 7 bases in between. Germline CDR1 is MNHEY and CDR2 is SVGEGT. CDR3 length: 13 residues.

The CDR3: CASGTNEQFF. The CDR3 DNA is TGTGCCTCCGGGACCAATGAGCAGTTCTTC. The chain recombines TRBV19 with TRBJ2-1; D may correspond to TRBD1 or TRBD2 (5 bases each). Trimming removed 11 bases at V and 6 bases at J, with 8 bases between. CDR1 and CDR2 (germline): LNHDA, SQIVND (reference sequence). The CDR3 spans 10 residues. Drawing the rest from reference TRBV19 and TRBJ2-1, the complete variable domain is DGGITQSPKYLFRKEGQNVTLSCEQNLNHDAMYWYRQDPGQGLRLIYYSQIVNDFQKGDIAEGYSVSREKKESFPLTVTSAQKNPTAFYLCASGTNEQFFGPGTRLTVL.

V usage is TRBV7-9 and J usage is TRBJ2-2; D call uncertain. The CDR3 runs 13 residues. Trimming pared 4 bases from V and 6 bases from J, leaving 9 bases between. Germline V gives CDR1 SEHNR, CDR2 FQNEAQ (reference sequence). CDR3 amino acids: CASSSLVAGELFF. Written as DNA, the CDR3 is TGTGCCAGCAGCTCCCTAGTGGCCGGGGAGCTGTTTTTT.

This clonotype has just a few counts. This chain links TRBV5-1 with TRBJ2-1, with 7 positions matching TRBD1. Germline V CDR1 and CDR2: SGHRS, YFSETQ. The CDR3 contains 18 residues. V shed 1 base, J shed 0 bases, and the junction held 10 bases outside the gene matches. CDR3 protein: CASSLRSGTARSYNEQFF. The CDR3, as DNA: TGCGCCAGCAGCTTGCGTTCCGGGACAGCTCGCTCCTACAATGAGCAGTTCTTC.

In its sample, this clonotype was seen a few times. DNA of the CDR3: TGTGCCAGCAGTTTCAGGGGCCGGACTGAAGCTTTCTTT. It translates to CASSFRGRTEAFF. The V and J genes are TRBV6-5 and TRBJ1-1; perhaps TRBD1 as D (6 bases). The CDR3 runs 13 residues. Germline CDR1 and CDR2: MNHEY and SVGAGI. V was pared by 4 bases and J by 5 bases, with 11 bases between.

The rearrangement joins TRBV4-1 to TRBJ2-5; no definite D call. Trimming cost V 1 base and J 4 bases, with 22 bases left between them. The V gene's germline CDR1 is MGHRA and CDR2 YSYEKL. This CDR3 region has 18 residues. DNA of the CDR3: TGCGCCAGCAGCCAAGTCAATTTGGGGTTTCAGAAAGGAGAGACCCAGTACTTC. Its translation: CASSQVNLGFQKGETQYF.

This clonotype has more than one count but fewer than ten. The chain is built from TRBV5-6 and TRBJ1-2; 8 bases line up with TRBD1. In germline, CDR1 is SGHDT, CDR2 YYEEEE. Trimming took 5 bases from V and 7 from J; bases not matched to a gene: 7. The CDR3 contains 13 residues. The CDR3 reads CASRPGGYSGYTF. The CDR3, as DNA: TGTGCCAGCAGACCAGGGGGCTACAGTGGCTACACCTTC.

This clonotype was seen many times. CDR3 sequence reads: CASSPSSGNTIYF. CDR3 nucleotide sequence: TGTGCCAGCAGCCCCAGCTCTGGAAACACCATATATTTT. The rearrangement links TRBV7-7 to TRBJ1-3; D is uncertain. The CDR3 consists of 13 residues. The germline gives CDR1 SSHAT, CDR2 FNYEAQ (reference sequence). The V gene lost 5 bases and the J gene lost 0 bases, with 5 bases spanning the gap.

This clonotype was seen many times. J is TRBJ1-5 and V is TRBV7-3; 7 bases match TRBD1. V gave up 6 bases and J gave up 7 bases; unmatched junction bases: 6. The CDR3 covers 13 residues. Germline V lookup: CDR1 SGHTA, CDR2 FQGTGA. CDR3 sequence (DNA): TGTGCCAGCAGTCCCGACAGGGACCAGCCCCAGCATTTT. Translating it yields CASSPDRDQPQHF.

This clonotype came up a few times. The chain links TRBV7-9 to TRBJ1-2; possible D gene TRBD1, 5 bases. CDR1 is SEHNR, CDR2 FQNEAQ, per germline (reference sequence). The CDR3 contains 13 residues. Trimming cost V 4 bases and J 8 bases, with 14 bases left between them. The CDR3 is CASSSSGVGGYTF. In nucleotides, the CDR3 is TGTGCCAGCAGCTCCTCGGGGGTAGGAGGCTACACCTTC.

This clonotype was counted between two and nine times. CDR3 sequence: CSVLLPGTSPSGEQFF. The CDR3 DNA sequence: TGCAGTGTACTCTTGCCCGGGACTAGCCCCTCCGGGGAGCAGTTCTTC. V and J are TRBV20-1 and TRBJ2-1; 9 bases match TRBD2. The junction had 20 bases not matched to a gene; V was cut back by 7 bases and J by 10 bases. Germline CDR1 DFQATT, CDR2 SNEGSKA (reference sequence). CDR3 size: 16 residues.

This clonotype was counted at least ten times. The chain joins TRBV12-3 or TRBV12-4 to TRBJ2-7; D unclear. Trimming removed 2 bases from V and 6 bases from J, with 5 bases in between. This CDR3 contains 11 residues. The CDR3 reads CASSLQREQYF. DNA of the CDR3: TGTGCCAGCAGTTTACAGCGCGAGCAGTACTTC.

Only a few counts were recorded for this clonotype. J is TRBJ2-5 and V is TRBV7-9; tentatively, D is TRBD2 (6 bases). CDR1 SEHNR and CDR2 FQNEAQ come from the germline V gene (reference sequence). V was pared by 7 bases and J by 0 bases, with 18 bases between. CDR3 length equals 16 residues. The CDR3 DNA reads as TGTGCCAGCATCCTGCCCCGGGGGAATCACCAAGAGACCCAGTACTTC. This encodes CASILPRGNHQETQYF.

The sample holds many counts of this clonotype. The rearrangement joins TRBV5-1 to TRBJ2-2, with D possibly TRBD1 on 5 matching bases. CDR3 length: 14 residues. In germline, CDR1 is SGHRS, CDR2 YFSETQ. Trimming shortened V by 4 bases and J by 1 base, and 8 bases separated the two germline ends. CDR3 sequence reads: CASSQGQNTGELFF. The CDR3 DNA is TGCGCCAGCAGCCAGGGCCAGAACACCGGGGAGCTGTTTTTT.

This clonotype was seen a single time. This chain connects TRBV29-1 to TRBJ1-3; no definite D call. This CDR3 comprises 12 residues. Germline V lookup: CDR1 SQVTM, CDR2 ANQGSEA. V lost 2 bases to trimming and J lost 4 bases, with 6 bases between them. The CDR3 here is CSVEMPGNTIYF. CDR3 DNA: TGCAGCGTTGAAATGCCAGGAAACACCATATATTTT.

This chain connects TRBV4-1 to TRBJ1-5; D is uncertain. This CDR3 is 15 amino acids long. Germline CDR1 and CDR2: MGHRA and YSYEKL. V lost 3 bases and J lost 7, with 16 bases in between. CDR3 residues: CASSHLDGSGQPQHF. In nucleotides, the CDR3 is TGCGCCAGCAGCCACCTCGACGGTAGCGGACAGCCCCAGCATTTT.

Worth noting for this clonotype: The junction differs from germline at one of its ends, possibly a read error. The chain couples TRBV12-3 or TRBV12-4 to TRBJ1-2; 8 bases align to TRBD1. The CDR3 extends over 10 amino acids. The CDR3 DNA sequence: TGTGCCAGCAGTTCGGGACAGGTCATCTTC. Translated: CASSSGQVIF.

The table lists this clonotype with many counts. V is TRBV3-1 and J is TRBJ1-3; D call uncertain. This CDR3 has 16 amino acids. Germline V gene data show CDR1 as LGHDT and CDR2 as YNNKEL (reference sequence). V was pared by 5 bases and J by 2 bases, with 16 bases between. The DNA of the CDR3 is TGTGCCAGCAGCGCAGAAATAGGGTTTACTGGAAACACCATATATTTT. Its protein is CASSAEIGFTGNTIYF.

The V and J genes are TRBV11-3 and TRBJ2-5; 7 bases agree with TRBD1. The CDR3 runs to 17 residues. From germline, CDR1 is SGHNT and CDR2 YENEEA. V shed 5 bases and J 3 bases; nucleotides not matched to a gene: 15. This CDR3 is CASSLGKGAQSEETQYF. CDR3 DNA sequence: TGTGCCAGCAGCCTGGGGAAGGGGGCCCAAAGCGAAGAGACCCAGTACTTC.

The table lists this clonotype with a few counts. The chain employs TRBV5-5 and TRBJ2-7, with D possibly matching TRBD2 (5 bases). The CDR3 contains 15 residues. The V gene lost 4 bases and the J gene lost 0 bases, with 14 bases spanning the gap. Germline-derived CDR1 and CDR2 are SGHKS and YYEKEE (reference sequence). The CDR3 loop reads CASSDWTGSSYEQYV. DNA of the CDR3: TGTGCCAGCAGCGACTGGACGGGGAGCTCCTACGAGCAGTACGTC.

The chain recombines TRBV20-1 with TRBJ1-1; D is undetermined. CDR1 is DFQATT, CDR2 SNEGSKA, per germline (reference sequence). This CDR3 spans 11 amino acids. V was shortened by 7 bases and J by 3 bases, with 9 bases between the two germline ends. The CDR3 nucleotides read TGCAGTGGAGCGGGTTACACTGAAGCTTTCTTT. The encoded protein is CSGAGYTEAFF.

The V call is TRBV19, the J call TRBJ1-2, with TRBD1 matching over 7 bases. V trimming: 6 bases; J trimming: 4 bases; junction bases outside the gene matches: 8. The CDR3 consists of 14 residues. Germline-derived CDR1 and CDR2 are LNHDA and SQIVND (reference sequence). The CDR3: CASRETGTAYGYTF. CDR3 nucleotide sequence: TGTGCCAGTAGAGAGACCGGGACAGCCTATGGCTACACCTTC.

This clonotype was observed a handful of times. The chain links TRBV28 to TRBJ2-3; 8 nucleotides agree with TRBD1. The CDR3 runs 14 residues. Germline V gene data show CDR1 as MDHEN and CDR2 as SYDVKM. The V gene end was trimmed by 5 bases and the J gene end by 3 bases; junction bases not matched to a gene: 4. The CDR3 sequence: CASSIQGATDTQYF. CDR3 DNA sequence: TGTGCCAGCAGTATCCAGGGGGCGACAGATACGCAGTATTTT.

The chain uses TRBV29-1 and TRBJ2-3; D unresolved. Per germline, CDR1 SQVTM and CDR2 ANQGSEA. The CDR3 length is 12 residues. Trimming took off 0 bases at V and 4 bases at J, with 5 bases between the two ends. The CDR3 region has the DNA TGCAGCGTTGAAGATCCGGCAGATACGCAGTATTTT. This codes for CSVEDPADTQYF.

This chain joins TRBV7-8 and TRBJ1-5; D is perhaps TRBD1 (5 bases). The CDR3 covers 14 residues. Trimming took 4 bases from V and 2 from J, leaving 9 bases between them. CDR1 and CDR2 (germline): SGHVS, FQNEAQ. The CDR3 reads CASSSLGGNQPQHF. As DNA, the CDR3 is TGTGCCAGCAGCTCGTTGGGGGGCAATCAGCCCCAGCATTTT.